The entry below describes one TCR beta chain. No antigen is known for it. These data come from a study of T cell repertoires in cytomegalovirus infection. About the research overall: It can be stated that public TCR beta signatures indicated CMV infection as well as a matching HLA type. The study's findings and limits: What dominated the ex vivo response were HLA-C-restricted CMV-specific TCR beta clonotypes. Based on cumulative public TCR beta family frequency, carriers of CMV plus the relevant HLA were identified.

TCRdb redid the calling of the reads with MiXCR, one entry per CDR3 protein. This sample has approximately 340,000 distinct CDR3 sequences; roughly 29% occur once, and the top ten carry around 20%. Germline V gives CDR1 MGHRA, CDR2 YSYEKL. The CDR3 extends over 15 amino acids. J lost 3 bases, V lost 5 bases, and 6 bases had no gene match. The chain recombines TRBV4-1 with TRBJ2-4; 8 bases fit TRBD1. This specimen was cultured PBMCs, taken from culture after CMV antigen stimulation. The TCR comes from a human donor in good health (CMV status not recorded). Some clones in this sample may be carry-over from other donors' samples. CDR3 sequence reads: CASSTPGTGKNIQYF. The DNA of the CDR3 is TGCGCCAGCAGCACTCCCGGGACAGGCAAAAACATTCAGTACTTC.